A selection of T cell receptor beta chains follows, all from one sample in a study of CD8+ T cells in alopecia areata. Using immunoSEQ multiplex PCR, the repertoire was profiled, and TCRdb retains in-frame clones only, with some absent. The repertoire has 100,000 to 150,000 clones, 45% to 65% of them found once; the top ten carry 4.5% to 5.5%. The sample in question was CD4+ T cells sorted from blood, obtained at week 0. The receptors come from a human donor with alopecia areata. Both conserved end residues are trimmed from each CDR3.

TRBV20-1 SAYRQPEAF
TRBV4-2 AYAASRNTGELF
TRBV30 ASKEGGPYNEQF
TRBV6-5 ASGKDRGQGNTIY
TRBV27 ASSFFRQGRTGANVLT
TRBV4-3 ASSQEPRVENEQF
TRBV7-2 ASSLKTGNQPQH
TRBV5-4 ASSLRPLDTEAF
TRBV18 ASSPSDRGTGELF
TRBV5-1 ASSLVGQGDQETQY
TRBV30 AWSLDRVGGYT
TRBV2 ASSADGYEQY
TRBV5-6 ASTDGKNIQY
TRBV7-2 ASSLATGRAGVDTQY
TRBV28 ATSGSLETQY
TRBV5-5 ASSPISSYNEQF
TRBV18 ASSLDTQETQY
TRBV2 ASSDNLEETQY
TRBV4-3 ASSQDPHETQY
TRBV5-1 ASSSTQDMNAEAF
TRBV6-6 ASRSGTSGRTYEQY
TRBV7-9 ASSFTSGRTDTQY
TRBV9 ASSVRVSAEGETQY
TRBV18 ASSPRQDTYGYT
TRBV18 ASSPGGVGGSQPQH
TRBV7-3 ASSLGRDYEQY
TRBV15 ATSRDLFGRY
TRBV7-2 ASSLLKAYYT
TRBV7-3 ASSLESQGRAF
TRBV7-2 ASSFVFGGETQY
TRBV27 ASSFLAGDTQY
TRBV21-1 ASTLSRGNEQF
TRBV7-6 ASSLVSGLAGGAKNIQY
TRBV7-8 ASSLTSGETQY
TRBV11-2 ASSLGPQRSYWGSGELF
TRBV29-1 SGERDTGELF
TRBV15 ATSKTRDRVGEQY
TRBV6-1 ASMGSGVGTDTQY
TRBV29-1 SVESGGKPDTQY
TRBV7-8 ASSRWDTQY
TRBV4-3 ASSQGEWRPPSYNEQF
TRBV7-2 ASSFGDTQY
TRBV29-1 SVGQGVNYGYT
TRBV15 ATSGTAQETQY
TRBV7-2 ASSFTGGRQPQH
TRBV15 ATSKDRYYGYT
TRBV30 ACRDRALYGYT
TRBV5-6 AAKQRGTYEQY
TRBV4-3 ASSGRDRDVSNEQF
TRBV10-3 AIRDVADTQY
TRBV23-1 ASSRGWCRRISPGGQPQH